This TCR beta chain was found in a study of cytomegalovirus exposure and HLA in healthy donors. The donors comprised healthy bone marrow donors. At sampling all donors were nominally healthy, likely with unrecorded immune exposures. CDR3 size: 15 residues. Trimming took 4 bases from V and 6 from J; bases not matched to a gene: 3. The germline V gene encodes CDR1 SGHNT and CDR2 YYREEE (reference sequence). PCR involved 60 Vbeta and 13 Jbeta primers. Original handling: It was a later analysis that counted some 80 million unique TCR beta chains, of which approximately 11 million were shared. The protocol was immunoSEQ multiplex PCR, while the TCRdb copy is restricted to in-frame clones and leaves out a portion. The DNA gave D and trimming, while V, J and clone size come from that table. In the table there are about 170,000 clones, 80% of which are singletons.

Sequenced input: PBMCs. This TCR derives from a woman between 50 and 59 years old in good health and CMV-seropositive. The chain combines TRBV5-4 with TRBJ2-2; 13 bases agree with TRBD2. CDR3 DNA: TGTGCCAGCAGCACCGGGACTAGCGGGGCCGGGGAGCTGTTTTTT. Translating gives CASSTGTSGAGELFF.